These T cell receptor beta chains were read from a single sample in a study of blood T cell repertoires in COVID-19. Generated by immunoSEQ multiplex PCR, the TCRdb table keeps only in-frame clones and is missing some. The table shows approximately 200,000 clones, with around 82% occurring only once. Sample: peripheral blood. The source is a woman aged 60-75 years with acute or convalescent COVID-19. Each CDR3 is given with its conserved first and last residue. Each record gives: V gene, clone size, J gene, D gene, CDR3 DNA, CDR3 protein. D genes are given only for firm matches. Clone size is stated in some rows and not others, as once, few, many or a class when expanded.

v_call: TRBV4-1; clone_size: .; j_call: TRBJ1-5; d_call: TRBD1; cdr3_nt: TGCGCCAGCAGCCCCTTCAACAGGGGCGGTCAGCCCCAGCATTTT; cdr3_aa: CASSPFNRGGQPQHF
v_call: TRBV2; clone_size: .; j_call: TRBJ2-7; d_call: .; cdr3_nt: TGTGCCAGCGGTGGCAGGGCCTACGAGCAGTACTTC; cdr3_aa: CASGGRAYEQYF
v_call: TRBV7-9; clone_size: .; j_call: TRBJ1-6; d_call: .; cdr3_nt: TGTGCCAGCAGCTTGGAAGGGGCGGCCGCTAATTCACCCCTCCACTTT; cdr3_aa: CASSLEGAAANSPLHF
v_call: TRBV7-9; clone_size: .; j_call: TRBJ2-1; d_call: TRBD2; cdr3_nt: TGTGCCAGCAAGCTAGCGGGGATAAATGAGCAGTTCTTC; cdr3_aa: CASKLAGINEQFF
v_call: TRBV19; clone_size: .; j_call: TRBJ1-2; d_call: TRBD1; cdr3_nt: TGTGCCAGTACCCGGACAGGACCCTATGGCTACACCTTC; cdr3_aa: CASTRTGPYGYTF
v_call: TRBV6-8; clone_size: .; j_call: TRBJ2-7; d_call: .; cdr3_nt: TGTGCCAGAGACCCAAATGGGCTCTTCGGCCACGAGCAGTACTTC; cdr3_aa: CARDPNGLFGHEQYF
v_call: TRBV7-2; clone_size: few; j_call: TRBJ2-7; d_call: TRBD2; cdr3_nt: TGTGCCAGCAGCTTAACCGGGACTAGTCTCTACGAGCAGTACTTC; cdr3_aa: CASSLTGTSLYEQYF
v_call: TRBV7-2; clone_size: once; j_call: TRBJ2-7; d_call: TRBD2; cdr3_nt: TGTGCCAGCAGCTTAGTACCGGGAGGATATAATAGGTACGAGCAGTACTTC; cdr3_aa: CASSLVPGGYNRYEQYF
v_call: TRBV19; clone_size: .; j_call: TRBJ2-1; d_call: .; cdr3_nt: TGTGCCAGTAGTATTGGGCTAGCTCCACCCTACAATGAGCAGTTCTTC; cdr3_aa: CASSIGLAPPYNEQFF
v_call: TRBV29-1; clone_size: .; j_call: TRBJ2-1; d_call: .; cdr3_nt: TGCAGCGTTGACAAGCTATCGAACAATGAGCAGTTCTTC; cdr3_aa: CSVDKLSNNEQFF
v_call: TRBV2; clone_size: once; j_call: TRBJ2-5; d_call: .; cdr3_nt: TGTGCCAGCAGCCCCCCCGCAGCGGGAGAGACCCAGTACTTC; cdr3_aa: CASSPPAAGETQYF
v_call: TRBV7-9; clone_size: .; j_call: TRBJ2-5; d_call: .; cdr3_nt: TGTGCCAGCAGCTTAGCGCGTGAGACCCAGTACTTC; cdr3_aa: CASSLARETQYF
v_call: TRBV5-1; clone_size: .; j_call: TRBJ2-7; d_call: TRBD2; cdr3_nt: TGCGCCAGCAGCTTGGCTAGCGGGGGGGACTACGAGCAGTACTTC; cdr3_aa: CASSLASGGDYEQYF
v_call: TRBV5-4; clone_size: .; j_call: TRBJ1-1; d_call: .; cdr3_nt: TGTGCCAGCAGCTTTAATACGGACAAAACTGAAGCTTTCTTT; cdr3_aa: CASSFNTDKTEAFF
v_call: TRBV6-1; clone_size: .; j_call: TRBJ1-2; d_call: .; cdr3_nt: TGTGCCAGCAGTGAAGCGCAGCTATCTAGCTATGGCTACACCTTC; cdr3_aa: CASSEAQLSSYGYTF
v_call: TRBV18; clone_size: .; j_call: TRBJ1-4; d_call: TRBD1; cdr3_nt: TGTGCCTCCTCAGGGGGACAGGGCGATGAAAAACTGTTTTTT; cdr3_aa: CASSGGQGDEKLFF
v_call: TRBV12-3/TRBV12-4; clone_size: .; j_call: TRBJ2-3; d_call: TRBD2; cdr3_nt: TGTGCCAGCAGGGGGGGGTACACAGATACGCAGTATTTT; cdr3_aa: CASRGGYTDTQYF
v_call: TRBV6-5; clone_size: .; j_call: TRBJ2-7; d_call: .; cdr3_nt: TGTGCCAGCAGCTCCGGGTTTCCTCACTCCTACGAGCAGTACTTC; cdr3_aa: CASSSGFPHSYEQYF
v_call: TRBV3-1/TRBV3-2; clone_size: .; j_call: TRBJ2-3; d_call: TRBD2; cdr3_nt: TGTGCCAGCAGCCCGACTAGCGGGGGGGCGGGTACGCAGTATTTT; cdr3_aa: CASSPTSGGAGTQYF
v_call: TRBV7-9; clone_size: .; j_call: TRBJ1-1; d_call: TRBD1; cdr3_nt: TGTGCCAGCAGCTTGGGACAGGGAAACACTGAAGCTTTCTTT; cdr3_aa: CASSLGQGNTEAFF
v_call: TRBV11-3; clone_size: .; j_call: TRBJ1-2; d_call: .; cdr3_nt: TGTGCCAGCAGCTTAGTGCCCAGGGATGGTGGCTACACCTTC; cdr3_aa: CASSLVPRDGGYTF
v_call: TRBV5-4; clone_size: .; j_call: TRBJ1-1; d_call: .; cdr3_nt: TGTGCCAGCAGCCCCCGGACAGAGATCAACACTGAAGCTTTCTTT; cdr3_aa: CASSPRTEINTEAFF
v_call: TRBV6-5; clone_size: .; j_call: TRBJ1-2; d_call: .; cdr3_nt: TGTGCCAGCCGTCGGGGATATGGCTACACCTTC; cdr3_aa: CASRRGYGYTF
v_call: TRBV11-1; clone_size: .; j_call: TRBJ1-3; d_call: .; cdr3_nt: TGTGCCAGCAGCTTAAGCCGGGAAAGAAACACCATATATTTT; cdr3_aa: CASSLSRERNTIYF
v_call: TRBV5-6; clone_size: .; j_call: TRBJ2-7; d_call: .; cdr3_nt: TGTGCCAGCAGCCTCCGGGACATCCTCTCCTACGAGCAGTACTTC; cdr3_aa: CASSLRDILSYEQYF
v_call: TRBV24-1; clone_size: .; j_call: TRBJ2-1; d_call: TRBD2; cdr3_nt: TGTGCCACCAGTGGGACTAGCGGGGGGGATTACAATGAGCAGTTCTTC; cdr3_aa: CATSGTSGGDYNEQFF
v_call: TRBV7-8; clone_size: .; j_call: TRBJ1-2; d_call: TRBD1; cdr3_nt: TGTGCCAGCAGCTTCGGACAGGGGTTTCGGGGCGGCTACACCTTC; cdr3_aa: CASSFGQGFRGGYTF
v_call: TRBV5-4; clone_size: few; j_call: TRBJ1-2; d_call: .; cdr3_nt: TGTGCCAGCAGCTCCGCGGGACTGACGTATGGCTACACCTTC; cdr3_aa: CASSSAGLTYGYTF
v_call: TRBV2; clone_size: .; j_call: TRBJ1-5; d_call: TRBD1; cdr3_nt: TGTGCCAGCAGAAGGTTGACAGGGAATCAGCCCCAGCATTTT; cdr3_aa: CASRRLTGNQPQHF
v_call: TRBV7-6; clone_size: .; j_call: TRBJ2-1; d_call: .; cdr3_nt: TGTGCCAGCAGCTTCAGGGGGGGCAGGACAGGGCAATACAATGAGCAGTTCTTC; cdr3_aa: CASSFRGGRTGQYNEQFF
v_call: TRBV24-1; clone_size: few; j_call: TRBJ1-3; d_call: .; cdr3_nt: TGTGCCACCCTCCCGGGCTCTGGAAACACCATATATTTT; cdr3_aa: CATLPGSGNTIYF
v_call: TRBV30; clone_size: .; j_call: TRBJ1-2; d_call: .; cdr3_nt: TGTGCCTGGGGACGGAACTATGGCTACACCTTC; cdr3_aa: CAWGRNYGYTF
v_call: TRBV28; clone_size: .; j_call: TRBJ1-2; d_call: .; cdr3_nt: TGTGCCAGCAGTTTGGGTCAGGGGTTCGGCTACACCTTC; cdr3_aa: CASSLGQGFGYTF
v_call: TRBV5-6; clone_size: .; j_call: TRBJ1-2; d_call: TRBD1; cdr3_nt: TGTGCCAGCAGCATAGAACAGGGGGGTGGCTACACCTTC; cdr3_aa: CASSIEQGGGYTF
v_call: TRBV6-5; clone_size: .; j_call: TRBJ2-1; d_call: .; cdr3_nt: TGTGCCAGCAGGACACTAGAAAATGAGCAGTTCTTC; cdr3_aa: CASRTLENEQFF
v_call: TRBV19; clone_size: .; j_call: TRBJ2-3; d_call: .; cdr3_nt: TGTGCCAGTAGCTCATGGGGGGGCTCGACAGATACGCAGTATTTT; cdr3_aa: CASSSWGGSTDTQYF
v_call: TRBV6-1; clone_size: .; j_call: TRBJ2-4; d_call: TRBD2; cdr3_nt: TGTGCCAGCAGTGAAGCCGGACTAGCACTAGCCAAAAACATTCAGTACTTC; cdr3_aa: CASSEAGLALAKNIQYF
v_call: TRBV4-1; clone_size: .; j_call: TRBJ1-1; d_call: .; cdr3_nt: TGCGCCAGCAGCCAATCCCCCCTGACTACAGGGTCGAATAAGGAGAGCACTGAAGCTTTCTTT; cdr3_aa: CASSQSPLTTGSNKESTEAFF
v_call: TRBV4-3; clone_size: .; j_call: TRBJ1-5; d_call: .; cdr3_nt: TGCGCCAGCAGCCAAGATACGGTTAGCAATCAGCCCCAGCATTTT; cdr3_aa: CASSQDTVSNQPQHF
v_call: TRBV10-3; clone_size: .; j_call: TRBJ1-3; d_call: .; cdr3_nt: TGTGCCATCAGTGATCAGGGGAAGGGAAACACCATATATTTT; cdr3_aa: CAISDQGKGNTIYF
v_call: TRBV5-8; clone_size: .; j_call: TRBJ2-5; d_call: TRBD2; cdr3_nt: TGTGCCAGCAGCTTTACGCGGGGGGGCCAGGAGACCCAGTACTTC; cdr3_aa: CASSFTRGGQETQYF
v_call: TRBV19; clone_size: .; j_call: TRBJ1-3; d_call: .; cdr3_nt: TGTGCCAGTAAGGAGGTCAGCTCTGGAAACACCATATATTTT; cdr3_aa: CASKEVSSGNTIYF
v_call: TRBV5-1; clone_size: .; j_call: TRBJ1-2; d_call: .; cdr3_nt: TGCGCCAGCAGCTTGGAGTCAGGGTTTGACTATGGCTACACCTTC; cdr3_aa: CASSLESGFDYGYTF
v_call: TRBV27; clone_size: .; j_call: TRBJ2-7; d_call: .; cdr3_nt: TGTGCCAGCAGTTTATCCCAATTTTCCTACGAGCAGTACTTC; cdr3_aa: CASSLSQFSYEQYF
v_call: TRBV19; clone_size: .; j_call: TRBJ1-2; d_call: TRBD1; cdr3_nt: TGTGCCAGTAGTATAGGTGCAGGGGGGAACTATGGCTACACCTTC; cdr3_aa: CASSIGAGGNYGYTF
v_call: TRBV2; clone_size: .; j_call: TRBJ1-1; d_call: .; cdr3_nt: TGTGCCAGCAGTGAGAGGGAGAACACTGAAGCTTTCTTT; cdr3_aa: CASSERENTEAFF
v_call: TRBV9; clone_size: .; j_call: TRBJ1-1; d_call: .; cdr3_nt: TGTGCCAGCAGCGTTAGGGGACTCGGCACTGAAGCTTTCTTT; cdr3_aa: CASSVRGLGTEAFF
v_call: TRBV28; clone_size: .; j_call: TRBJ2-7; d_call: TRBD1; cdr3_nt: TGTGCCAGCAGTAGACAGGGTCCTTCCTACGAGCAGTACTTC; cdr3_aa: CASSRQGPSYEQYF
v_call: TRBV9; clone_size: .; j_call: TRBJ1-2; d_call: .; cdr3_nt: TGTGCCAGCAGCGCAACAGGGAATGGCTACACCTTC; cdr3_aa: CASSATGNGYTF
v_call: TRBV7-9; clone_size: .; j_call: TRBJ1-6; d_call: TRBD1; cdr3_nt: TGTGCCAGCAGCCCGGGACAGGGGAATTTTTCACCCCTCCACTTT; cdr3_aa: CASSPGQGNFSPLHF
v_call: TRBV3-1/TRBV3-2; clone_size: once; j_call: TRBJ2-1; d_call: TRBD1; cdr3_nt: TGTGCCAGCAGCTGGGGACAGGGCCCTCCCAATGAGCAGTTCTTC; cdr3_aa: CASSWGQGPPNEQFF
v_call: TRBV13; clone_size: .; j_call: TRBJ1-3; d_call: .; cdr3_nt: TGTGCCAGCAGCAGAAGGGGGGGGCTGGCTGGAAACACCATATATTTT; cdr3_aa: CASSRRGGLAGNTIYF
v_call: TRBV6-4; clone_size: .; j_call: TRBJ1-6; d_call: .; cdr3_nt: TGTGCCAGCAGCTTCTACCAGGGCCACCAGAGCTCCTATAATTCACCCCTCCACTTT; cdr3_aa: CASSFYQGHQSSYNSPLHF